The present T cell receptor (beta chain) was sequenced within a study of regulatory T cells in long-lasting Graves disease. Time point reported: newly diagnosed GD, antithyroid drugs for less than 3 months. The authors made the TCR library using RNA they extracted from PBMCs. Trimming cost V 8 bases and J 1 base, with 14 bases left between them. This CDR3 contains 14 residues. According to the study, TCR beta libraries were built with iRepertoire HTBI primers and CDR3-region Arm-PCR. TCRdb redid the calling of the multiplex PCR reads with MiXCR, one entry per CDR3 protein. Altogether about 540,000 distinct CDR3 sequences are present, approximately 12% being singletons, with the ten largest covering more than 8.5%. In its sample, this clonotype was seen many times. Its target is not known. Notes on the study in general: Compared with new cases, persistent Graves' patients showed reduced TCR diversity.

These data also featured in a second study, about T cells in Graves' hyperthyroidism and ophthalmopathy.

This material consisted of peripheral blood mononuclear cells (PBMCs), taken at new diagnosis, from a patient treated with antithyroid drugs. V and J are TRBV12-3 or TRBV12-4 and TRBJ2-5; D might be TRBD1 or TRBD2, each matching 5 bases. The receptor's source is a young man with Graves disease. CDR3 protein: CASALGTVQETQYF. The CDR3 DNA reads as TGTGCCAGCGCCCTAGGGACGGTCCAAGAGACCCAGTACTTC.